The 3 T cell receptor beta chains in this list originate from one sample, sequenced in a study of T cells in tuberculosis. The data were produced by immunoSEQ multiplex PCR, yet TCRdb's version contains in-frame clones alone and is incomplete. Here the sample spans tens of thousands of clones, around 90% being singletons. Sequencing was performed on PBMCs. The receptor source for this set is a donor aged 10-35 years with latent tuberculosis or without tuberculosis infection. Some clones in this sample may be carry-over from other donors' samples.

The chain carries TRBV11-2 and TRBJ2-4, with D perhaps TRBD2 (6 bases). Germline CDR1 SGHAT, CDR2 FQNNGV. The CDR3 is 14 residues long. The V end was cut by 1 base, the J end by 8 bases, with 12 bases between. CDR3 coding DNA: TGTGCCAGCAGCTTAGGGTCTACGGGGGACATTCAGTACTTC. Its protein product is CASSLGSTGDIQYF.

The V and J genes are TRBV15 and TRBJ1-4; tentatively, D is TRBD1 (6 bases). The V and J ends lost 1 base and 4 bases respectively, with 10 bases between them. Germline CDR1 and CDR2: LNHNV and YYDKDF (reference sequence). The CDR3 covers 15 residues. The CDR3 bases are TGTGCCACCAGCAGAGTGGGCAGGGGTAATGAAAAACTGTTTTTT. Amino acids: CATSRVGRGNEKLFF. Complete variable domain (other parts from reference TRBV15 and TRBJ1-4): DAMVIQNPRYQVTQFGKPVTLSCSQTLNHNVMYWYQQKSSQAPKLLFHYYDKDFNNEADTPDNFQSRRPNTSFCFLDIRSPGLGDTAMYLCATSRVGRGNEKLFFGSGTQLSVL.

The genes are TRBV30 and TRBJ1-6; weak D call: TRBD1 (6 bases). The CDR3 covers 13 residues. Germline loops: CDR1 GTSNPN, CDR2 SVGIG (reference sequence). V was cut by 4 bases and J by 4 bases, with 8 bases left in between. CDR3 nucleotide sequence: TGTGCCTGGATGGGGACATATAATTCACCCCTCCACTTT. This encodes CAWMGTYNSPLHF. Drawing the rest from reference TRBV30 and TRBJ1-6, the complete variable domain is SQTIHQWPATLVQPVGSPLSLECTVEGTSNPNLYWYRQAAGRGLQLLFYSVGIGQISSEVPQNLSASRPQDRQFILSSKKLLLSDSGFYLCAWMGTYNSPLHFGNGTRLTVT.